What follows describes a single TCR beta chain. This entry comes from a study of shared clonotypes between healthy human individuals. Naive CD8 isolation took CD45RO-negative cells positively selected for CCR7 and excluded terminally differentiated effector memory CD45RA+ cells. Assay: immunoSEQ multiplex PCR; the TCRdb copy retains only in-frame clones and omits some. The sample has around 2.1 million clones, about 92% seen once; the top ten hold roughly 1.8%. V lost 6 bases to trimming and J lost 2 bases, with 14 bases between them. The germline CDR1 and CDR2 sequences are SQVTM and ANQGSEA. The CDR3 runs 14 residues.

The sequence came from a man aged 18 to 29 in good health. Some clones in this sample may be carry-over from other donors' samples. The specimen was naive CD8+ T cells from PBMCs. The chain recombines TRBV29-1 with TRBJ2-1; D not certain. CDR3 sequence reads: CSVTIWGTYNEQFF. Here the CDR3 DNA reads TGCAGCGTCACTATCTGGGGAACCTACAATGAGCAGTTCTTC.